This TCR beta chain was observed in a study of blood T cell repertoires in COVID-19. Study information: Specimens from acute and convalescent COVID-19 originated in the United States, Italy and Spain.

Some clones are missing from TCRdb's copy, which holds only in-frame ones; the method was immunoSEQ multiplex PCR. The profile shows about 240,000 clones, about 83% of them singletons. The germline gives CDR1 SGHRS, CDR2 YFSETQ. The V end lost 0 bases, the J end lost 2 bases, and 10 bases lay between the germline ends. The CDR3 is made up of 15 amino acids. Exposed enrollees had met someone with a PCR-confirmed or clinician-diagnosed COVID-19 case at some point within the 2 weeks before study entry. This rearrangement joins TRBV5-1 to TRBJ2-3; D may be TRBD2 (6 bases). This TCR derives from a woman in her thirties or forties who had been exposed to COVID-19. Source material: PBMCs or T cells enriched from blood (not recorded which). The CDR3 here is CASSLEGGDTDTQYF. The CDR3 DNA is TGCGCCAGCAGCTTGGAGGGCGGGGACACAGATACGCAGTATTTT.